One sample yielded the 15 T cell receptor beta chains listed below, sequenced in a study of T cell repertoires in cytomegalovirus infection. TCRdb passed the reads through MiXCR, listing each CDR3 protein once. The table records approximately 500,000 distinct CDR3 sequences, approximately 15% of them present only once. The material sequenced was CD8+ T cells from PBMCs. The receptors derive from a human donor in good health (CMV status not recorded). Some clones in this sample may be carry-over from other donors' samples.

At least ten counts were recorded for this clonotype. The chain couples TRBV5-1 to TRBJ2-1; D is unclear. The CDR3 runs 15 residues. The V end lost 1 base, the J end lost 10 bases, and 18 bases lay between the germline ends. In germline, CDR1 is SGHRS, CDR2 YFSETQ. CDR3 coding DNA: TGCGCCAGCAGCTTGTTATTCGGCGGAGAAGGGGAGCAGTTCTTC. As protein: CASSLLFGGEGEQFF.

A note on this clonotype: This may arise from a read error, as a much more abundant clone is one base away. This chain connects TRBV4-2 to TRBJ1-5; tentative D call: TRBD1 (5 bases). The CDR3 has 20 residues. Germline V gene sequence: CDR1 LGHNA, CDR2 YNFKEQ. V lost 0 bases and J lost 2, with 23 bases in between. CDR3 sequence: CASSQDPHGAPNLGNQPQHF. The CDR3 bases are TGTGCCAGCAGCCAAGACCCTCACGGGGCGCCTAACCTAGGCAATCAGCCCCAGCATTTT.

V gene TRBV4-2 combines with J gene TRBJ1-2; 7 nucleotides line up with TRBD1. Germline CDR1 reads LGHNA; CDR2 reads YNFKEQ. Unmatched junction bases numbered 22, after V lost 2 bases and J lost 4 bases. The CDR3 spans 20 residues. CDR3 coding DNA: TGTGCCAGCAGCCAATTAGCCCCAGGGGGAACACCGTCGCTCCTCTATGGCTACACCTTC. This translates into CASSQLAPGGTPSLLYGYTF.

This clonotype was found a few times. CDR3 sequence reads: CASSPPPNEKLFF. The CDR3 nucleotides are TGTGCCAGTAGTCCCCCGCCCAATGAAAAACTGTTTTTT. V usage is TRBV19 and J usage is TRBJ1-4, with D unclear. The V end was cut by 5 bases, the J end by 5 bases, with 9 bases between. This CDR3 has 13 residues. The germline V gene has CDR1 LNHDA and CDR2 SQIVND (reference sequence).

A few counts support this clonotype. The chain joins TRBV2 to TRBJ2-7; no firm D call. V was shortened by 2 bases and J by 0 bases, with 11 bases between the two germline ends. Germline V gives CDR1 SNHLY, CDR2 FYNNEI. The CDR3 is 15 residues long. The CDR3 region is CASSERAKVSYEQYF. The CDR3 DNA sequence: TGTGCCAGCAGTGAACGGGCCAAGGTCTCCTACGAGCAGTACTTC.

This clonotype appeared many times. The CDR3 region is CASSFEGQETQYF. For the CDR3, the DNA is TGTGCCAGCAGCTTTGAGGGGCAAGAGACCCAGTACTTC. The chain combines TRBV7-9 with TRBJ2-5, with D perhaps TRBD1 or TRBD2 (5 bases each). The CDR3 runs 13 residues. Trimming pared 3 bases from V and 2 bases from J, leaving 7 bases between. Germline CDR1 and CDR2: SEHNR and FQNEAQ (reference sequence).

This clonotype was seen at least ten times. The CDR3 DNA reads TGTGCCAGCAGCGCGTCCGAGACAGCTATTAACATTCAGTACTTC. The encoded protein is CASSASETAINIQYF. The chain links TRBV7-9 to TRBJ2-4, with a possible D match to TRBD1 (5 bases). There are 15 residues in the CDR3. Germline V gives CDR1 SEHNR, CDR2 FQNEAQ (reference sequence). Trimming removed 5 bases at V and 7 bases at J, with 18 bases between.

The V and J genes are TRBV9 and TRBJ2-2; 9 bases map to TRBD2. V trimming: 2 bases; J trimming: 5 bases; junction bases outside the gene matches: 7. Germline-derived CDR1 and CDR2 are SGDLS and YYNGEE. CDR3 size: 16 residues. The CDR3 here is CASSVASGMSTGELFF. CDR3 sequence (DNA): TGTGCCAGCAGCGTGGCTAGCGGGATGAGTACCGGGGAGCTGTTTTTT.

In this sample, this clonotype turned up many times. The rearrangement links TRBV6-2 or TRBV6-3 to TRBJ2-1; 8 bases agree with TRBD2. The ends lost 4 bases at V and 9 bases at J; junction bases unmatched: 11. Germline lookup yields CDR1 MNHEY and CDR2 SVGEGT. This CDR3 spans 15 amino acids. The DNA for the CDR3 is TGTGCCAGCAGTTGGTCTGGGACTAGAAGGGGTGAGCAGTTCTTC. As protein: CASSWSGTRRGEQFF.

The sample holds a few counts of this clonotype. The rearrangement joins TRBV11-2 to TRBJ2-2; 9 nucleotides match TRBD2. V shed 10 bases and J 3 bases; nucleotides not matched to a gene: 6. This CDR3 is built from 14 residues. Looked up from germline, CDR1 is SGHAT and CDR2 is FQNNGV. CDR3 DNA sequence: TGTGCCACCCTGCTAGCGGGACACACCGGGGAGCTGTTTTTT. As protein: CATLLAGHTGELFF.

The chain employs TRBV13 and TRBJ2-7; 7 bases align to TRBD1. The CDR3 totals 14 residues. CDR1 is PRHDT, CDR2 FYEKMQ, per germline (reference sequence). V was clipped by 5 bases and J by 3 bases; unmatched bases: 7. The CDR3 protein is CASSRRQGVYEQYF. In DNA, the CDR3 is TGTGCCAGCAGCCGCCGACAGGGAGTCTACGAGCAGTACTTC.

This clonotype was seen many times. V usage is TRBV7-6 and J usage is TRBJ2-1, with 13 bases matching TRBD2. The CDR3 extends over 18 amino acids. The V gene's germline CDR1 is SGHVS and CDR2 FNYEAQ. J gave up 1 base and V 4 bases, and 7 bases lay outside the gene matches. CDR3 sequence (DNA): TGTGCCAGCAGCTCCTCCGGGACTAGCGGGACTTCCTACAATGAGCAGTTCTTC. It specifies CASSSSGTSGTSYNEQFF.

This clonotype has at least ten counts. The chain joins TRBV13 to TRBJ1-1; D ambiguous. The CDR3 is 14 residues long. From germline, CDR1 is PRHDT and CDR2 FYEKMQ (reference sequence). Trimming removed 3 bases from V and 4 bases from J, with 12 bases in between. CDR3 residues: CASSLGRRSTEAFF. As DNA, the CDR3 is TGTGCCAGCAGCTTGGGGAGACGTAGCACTGAAGCTTTCTTT. Looking up the rest from reference TRBV13 and TRBJ1-1 gives the full variable domain: AAGVIQSPRHLIKEKRETATLKCYPIPRHDTVYWYQQGPGQDPQFLISFYEKMQSDKGSIPDRFSAQQFSDYHSELNMSSLELGDSALYFCASSLGRRSTEAFFGQGTRLTVV.

This clonotype showed up many times. The rearrangement links TRBV7-6 to TRBJ2-7, with D possibly matching TRBD2 (5 bases). The CDR3 is 17 amino acids. Trimming left V 5 bases short and J 0 bases short, with 20 bases between. Per germline, CDR1 SGHVS and CDR2 FNYEAQ. The CDR3 DNA sequence: TGTGCCAGCAGCCCACTAGGACGAAGAGGGTACTCCTACGAGCAGTACTTC. Translating it yields CASSPLGRRGYSYEQYF.

The chain carries TRBV13 and TRBJ2-7; no clear D gene. This CDR3 is 14 amino acids long. The germline CDR1 and CDR2 sequences are PRHDT and FYEKMQ (reference sequence). V was cut by 3 bases and J by 6 bases, with 15 bases left in between. The CDR3 is CASSFARIRSEQYF. CDR3 nucleotides: TGTGCCAGCAGCTTCGCTAGGATCAGGTCCGAGCAGTACTTC.